This TCR beta chain came from a study of CXCR3-negative and CXCR3-positive naive CD8 T cells. Study-level information: The libraries yielded 130 million or so TRB reads, about 1.5 +/- 0.3 million each. Whole-study results and caveats: Comparably high diversity marked both naive subsets, whereas memory CD8+ cells had much lower diversity. TRBV-TRBJ usage was alike in naive CXCR3-negative and CXCR3-positive cells but differed in memory cells.

With UMI labels, 5' RACE was used to prepare the TRB cDNA libraries. TCRdb reprocessed the 5' RACE reads and reports one entry per CDR3 protein, with no DNA. This repertoire includes around 140,000 distinct CDR3 sequences. Comment on this clonotype: Its antigen is unknown.

Naive CD8+ T cells showed CD45RO-CCR7+CD27+CD95-. The CDR3 is 15 residues long. This sequence was found in a human donor in good health. Some clones in this sample may be carry-over from other donors' samples. V is TRBV12-3 or TRBV12-4 and J is TRBJ2-7; as DNA is missing, the TRBD1 call by TCRdb cannot be tested. Sequencing used naive CXCR3- CD8+ T cells from blood. Subset denoted: CD45RO-CCR7+CD27+CD95- naive CD8+ T cells lacking CXCR3 (TNR3-). The CDR3 here is CASSSQTGGGYEQYF.